This T cell receptor (beta chain) was profiled in a study of blood T cell repertoires in COVID-19. Study at large: COVID-19 samples, acute and convalescent, were from the United States, Italy and Spain.

Individuals aged about 18 to 90 years were recruited from 24 US areas. V was cut by 4 bases and J by 5 bases, with 12 bases left in between. The CDR3 loop spans 13 amino acids. From germline, CDR1 is LGHNA and CDR2 YSLEER. Original processing notes: Amplification of reference gene primers provided the estimated nucleated cell counts. Libraries were prepared by immunoSEQ multiplex PCR; TCRdb keeps only in-frame clonotypes and omits some of them. V and J calls and clone size are those listed in that table; D and trimming were worked out from the DNA. Counted here are about 300,000 clones, about 89% occurring once; the ten biggest clones make up under 3%.

This sequence was found in a woman aged 18-29 years who had recovered from COVID-19. The sequenced sample consisted of PBMCs or T cells enriched from blood (not recorded which). V is TRBV4-3 and J is TRBJ2-7; D perhaps matches TRBD1 (6 bases). This CDR3 is CASSLARGNEQYF. The CDR3 coding sequence is TGCGCCAGCAGCCTCGCGAGGGGGAACGAGCAGTACTTC.